One sample yielded the 4 T cell receptor beta chains listed below, sequenced in a study of T cell repertoires in cytomegalovirus infection. TCRdb reanalysed the reads using MiXCR and keeps one entry per CDR3 protein. The repertoire includes 900,000 to 950,000 distinct CDR3 sequences, approximately 30% of them detected once, and about an eighth sits in the top ten. For these TCRs, the target antigens are not known. The specimen comprised cultured CD8+ T cells from PBMCs, sampled from culture after CMV antigen stimulation. The receptors shown here come from a human donor in good health (CMV status not recorded). Some clones in this sample may be carry-over from other donors' samples.

The chain employs TRBV4-1 and TRBJ2-5, with 8 bases matching TRBD1. The V gene end was trimmed by 4 bases and the J gene end by 5 bases; junction bases not matched to a gene: 6. The length of the CDR3 is 14 residues. CDR1 is MGHRA and CDR2 is YSYEKL in the germline V gene. This CDR3 is CASSPDRDGETQYF. CDR3 bases: TGCGCCAGCAGCCCGGACAGGGATGGTGAGACCCAGTACTTC.

The chain is built from TRBV6-7 and TRBJ2-1; possibly TRBD2 for D (6 bases). TRBV6-7 is recorded as an ORF, its role being uncertain. The CDR3 has 16 amino acids. V was trimmed by 10 bases and J by 3 bases, leaving 22 bases between them. The CDR3 DNA is TGTGCCACCGCCCCGGGGGTGGCCTTAATCTACAATGAGCAGTTCTTC. Protein product: CATAPGVALIYNEQFF.

The chain recombines TRBV6-1 with TRBJ1-3; D is unresolved. The CDR3 covers 15 residues. The V gene's germline CDR1 is MNHNS and CDR2 SASEGT. V dropped 1 base and J dropped 0 bases, with 7 bases sitting between them. CDR3 in amino acids: CASSEDIASGNTIYF. In nucleotides, the CDR3 is TGTGCCAGCAGTGAAGACATTGCCTCTGGAAACACCATATATTTT.

This clonotype came up a few times. V is TRBV7-6 and J is TRBJ2-3; TRBD2 aligns across 10 bases. This CDR3 contains 16 residues. Germline CDR1 reads SGHVS; CDR2 reads FNYEAQ. V lost 5 bases to trimming and J lost 2 bases; unmatched junction nucleotides: 7. In nucleotides, the CDR3 is TGTGCCAGCAGCCCACGAGCGGGGGGGCACACAGATACGCAGTATTTT. It translates to CASSPRAGGHTDTQYF.